The 21 T cell receptor beta chains given below trace back to one sample, sequenced in a study of T cells in Graves' hyperthyroidism and ophthalmopathy (dated by TCRdb to between 2017 and 2020). The library was made by multiplex PCR. The data were produced on an Illumina HiSeq 2000. TCR beta CDR3 regions were amplified from RNA transcripts. For the first round of RT-PCR on the TCR CDR3, the HTBI primer set was used together with the Qiagen OneStep RT-PCR kit. Using fastp trimming at Q25 and MiXCR clonotype assembly, TCRdb reanalyzed the public sequencing data and kept in-frame beta chains. When rows share a CDR3 protein, they turn into one entry using the most common DNA and genes. Across this sample there are about 360,000 distinct CDR3 sequences, with roughly an eighth seen only once. Over 8.5% of the sample is taken by the ten largest. Material for sequencing was blood. The receptors originated from a woman between 18 and 29 years old with Graves' hyperthyroidism.

Comments on this clonotype: One end of the junction varies from germline; a read error may be responsible. V gene TRBV6-1 combines with J gene TRBJ1-1; 8 bases are a match to TRBD1. CDR3 length: 13 residues. Germline V CDR1 and CDR2: MNHNS, SASEGT. CDR3 sequence (DNA): TGTGCCTCACCAAGGACAGGGAACACTGAAGCTCTCTTT. It specifies CASPRTGNTEALF.

The rearrangement joins TRBV6-1 to TRBJ2-6; 8 bases line up with TRBD2. The V segment lost 7 bases and the J segment 4 bases; nucleotides outside the gene matches: 12. The CDR3 spans 17 residues. The V gene's germline CDR1 is MNHNS and CDR2 SASEGT. CDR3 protein: CASTTGGGLAGANVLTF. The CDR3 nucleotides are TGTGCCAGCACAACCGGGGGGGGCCTAGCCGGGGCCAACGTCCTGACTTTC.

This clonotype occurred many times. The chain couples TRBV14 to TRBJ1-4; the match to TRBD1 covers 7 bases. The junction had 2 bases not matched to a gene; V was cut back by 4 bases and J by 6 bases. Germline lookup yields CDR1 SGHDN and CDR2 FVKESK. CDR3 size: 13 residues. Here the CDR3 DNA reads TGTGCCAGCAGCCCCGGGACAGATGAAAAACTGTTTTTT. It is translated as CASSPGTDEKLFF.

This clonotype was seen only a few times. The chain carries TRBV10-3 and TRBJ1-1, with D possibly TRBD1 on 5 matching bases. Germline CDR1 is ENHRY and CDR2 is SYGVKD. The CDR3 contains 15 residues. V gave up 0 bases and J gave up 5 bases, with 13 bases separating them. Here the CDR3 reads CAISESGTAKTEAFF. CDR3 sequence (DNA): TGTGCCATCAGTGAGTCGGGGACGGCGAAGACTGAAGCTTTCTTT.

This sequence joins TRBV28 and TRBJ1-3; TRBD1 might be the D (6 bases). The CDR3 has 14 amino acids. CDR1 MDHEN and CDR2 SYDVKM come from the germline V gene. Trimming removed 9 bases from V and 3 bases from J, with 15 bases in between. The CDR3 sequence is CASGGGANGNTIYF. CDR3 nucleotides: TGTGCCAGTGGGGGGGGGGCTAATGGAAACACCATATATTTT.

This clonotype was seen many times. V gene TRBV24-1 combines with J gene TRBJ2-2, with a tentative D call TRBD2 (6 bases). Germline-derived CDR1 and CDR2 are KGHDR and SFDVKD. CDR3 length equals 14 residues. V lost 4 bases and J 5 bases, leaving 10 bases between the germline ends. CDR3 residues: CATSEGGVTGELFF. The CDR3 DNA is TGTGCCACCAGTGAGGGGGGAGTGACCGGGGAGCTGTTTTTT.

This clonotype was seen repeatedly, ten times or more. V is TRBV9 and J is TRBJ2-3; D perhaps matches TRBD1 (5 bases). The CDR3 is 18 residues long. The germline V gene has CDR1 SGDLS and CDR2 YYNGEE. Trimming removed 1 base from V and 0 bases from J, with 18 bases in between. Here the CDR3 reads CASSVKYLGAASTDTQYF. The CDR3 DNA is TGTGCCAGCAGCGTAAAGTACCTTGGGGCGGCCAGCACAGATACGCAGTATTTT.

Turning to this clonotype: A read error is possible here, since a much larger clone lies one base away. The V call is TRBV11-2, the J call TRBJ2-4; 11 bases match TRBD1. V shed 6 bases and J 6 bases; nucleotides not matched to a gene: 7. Germline V gene sequence: CDR1 SGHAT, CDR2 FQNNGV. The CDR3 is made up of 15 amino acids. DNA of the CDR3: TGTGCCAGCAGAGCCGGGACAGGGGGTTTAAACATTCAGTACTTC. Translating it yields CASRAGTGGLNIQYF.

Many counts were recorded for this clonotype. The chain is built from TRBV3-1 and TRBJ2-1, with a possible D match to TRBD2 (6 bases). In germline, CDR1 is LGHDT, CDR2 YNNKEL (reference sequence). The CDR3 has 11 residues. V dropped 8 bases and J dropped 7 bases, with 9 bases sitting between them. The CDR3 nucleotides are TGTGCCAGCTTGGGGGGAAATGAGCAGTTCTTC. This sequence encodes CASLGGNEQFF.

This clonotype turned up a few times. The chain uses TRBV10-3 and TRBJ2-2, with D possibly TRBD1 on 6 matching bases. V was shortened by 4 bases and J by 7 bases, with 16 bases between the two germline ends. This CDR3 region has 15 residues. The germline V gene encodes CDR1 ENHRY and CDR2 SYGVKD. The CDR3 is CAISGAALGGGELFF. CDR3 in DNA: TGTGCCATCAGTGGCGCCGCGTTAGGGGGCGGGGAGCTGTTTTTT.

The table lists this clonotype with many counts. The chain uses TRBV7-2 and TRBJ2-7; 7 bases match TRBD1. Trimming cost V 5 bases and J 3 bases; bases outside gene matches: 4. Germline assignment: CDR1 SGHTA and CDR2 FQGNSA. The CDR3 is 13 amino acids. The CDR3, as DNA: TGTGCCAGCAGCCCAGGGGGAAGCTACGAGCAGTACTTC. Amino acid sequence: CASSPGGSYEQYF.

This clonotype was seen ten or more times. The rearrangement uses TRBV28 and TRBJ2-5; D is unclear. The CDR3 sequence is 11 residues long. V lost 5 bases, J lost 10 bases, and 11 bases lay in between. Germline loops: CDR1 MDHEN, CDR2 SYDVKM. The DNA of the CDR3 is TGTGCCAGCAGTCTTGGACGGCACCAGTACTTC. Translation gives CASSLGRHQYF. Supplemented by reference TRBV28 and TRBJ2-5, the full variable domain reads DVKVTQSSRYLVKRTGEKVFLECVQDMDHENMFWYRQDPGLGLRLIYFSYDVKMKEKGDIPEGYSVSREKKERFSLILESASTNQTSMYLCASSLGRHQYFGPGTRLLVL.

A few counts support this clonotype. The V and J genes are TRBV19 and TRBJ2-3; D is undetermined. V was cut by 8 bases and J by 4 bases, with 10 bases left in between. The CDR3 has 12 residues. Germline assignment: CDR1 LNHDA and CDR2 SQIVND (reference sequence). The CDR3 coding sequence is TGTGCCAGTTCTTCATTTCCAGATACGCAGTATTTT. Translated, it gives CASSSFPDTQYF.

This clonotype was picked up many times. The chain has TRBV4-1 and TRBJ1-5; 7 nucleotides match TRBD1. The CDR3 is 17 amino acids. V was clipped by 6 bases and J by 2 bases; unmatched bases: 13. The germline gives CDR1 MGHRA, CDR2 YSYEKL. CDR3 sequence: CASRATGRASGNQPQHF. As DNA, the CDR3 is TGCGCCAGCAGGGCGACAGGGCGGGCGTCGGGCAATCAGCCCCAGCATTTT.

This chain joins TRBV28 and TRBJ2-2; possibly TRBD1 or TRBD2 for D (6 bases each). CDR1 MDHEN and CDR2 SYDVKM come from the germline V gene. The CDR3 runs to 14 residues. With 3 bases removed from V and 5 bases from J, the gap between germline ends came to 10 bases. The CDR3 spells CASSFGGQTGELFF. CDR3 nucleotide sequence: TGTGCCAGCAGTTTTGGGGGGCAAACCGGGGAGCTGTTTTTT.

At least ten counts were recorded for this clonotype. The chain couples TRBV20-1 to TRBJ2-1; TRBD1 agrees at 7 bases. The J segment lost 7 bases and the V segment lost 2 bases, leaving 2 bases of the junction unmatched. The CDR3 covers 12 residues. Germline V CDR1 and CDR2: DFQATT, SNEGSKA (reference sequence). The CDR3 DNA follows: TGCAGTGCTAGACTGACAGGGAATGAGCAGTTCTTC. It is translated as CSARLTGNEQFF.

In its sample, this clonotype was seen many times. The chain carries TRBV28 and TRBJ1-1; 8 bases map to TRBD1. Germline V CDR1 and CDR2: MDHEN, SYDVKM. CDR3 length: 14 amino acids. V was clipped by 2 bases and J by 4 bases; unmatched bases: 3. The CDR3, as DNA: TGTGCCAGCAGTTTAATCCAGGGGGCCACTGAAGCTTTCTTT. Translation gives CASSLIQGATEAFF.

V and J are TRBV7-2 and TRBJ2-1; 14 nucleotides match TRBD2. The CDR3 spans 17 residues. Germline V gene data show CDR1 as SGHTA and CDR2 as FQGNSA. The V gene end was trimmed by 2 bases and the J gene end by 9 bases; junction bases not matched to a gene: 9. The CDR3 spells CASSLYKGLAGESEQFF. Written as DNA, the CDR3 is TGTGCCAGCAGCTTATATAAGGGACTAGCGGGAGAAAGTGAGCAGTTCTTC.

The J gene is TRBJ1-5, the V gene TRBV12-3 or TRBV12-4; possibly TRBD1 for D (5 bases). The CDR3 spans 16 residues. Trimming shortened V by 1 base and J by 10 bases, and 20 bases separated the two germline ends. The chain's CDR3 is CASSLGVGASSQPQHF. The CDR3 nucleotides are TGTGCCAGCAGTTTAGGGGTAGGGGCTAGCAGTCAACCCCAGCATTTT.

The rearrangement links TRBV5-5 to TRBJ1-2; D ambiguous. V was shortened by 2 bases and J by 5 bases, with 7 bases between the two germline ends. The CDR3 extends over 12 amino acids. Germline-derived CDR1 and CDR2 are SGHKS and YYEKEE (reference sequence). The CDR3 DNA reads TGTGCCAGCAGCTTCCGGGAGTATGGCTACACCTTC. The encoded protein is CASSFREYGYTF.

The V gene is TRBV6-1, the J gene TRBJ1-1; no clear D. Trimming stripped 6 bases from V and 2 bases from J, with 10 bases between. The CDR3 is made up of 13 amino acids. Germline assignment: CDR1 MNHNS and CDR2 SASEGT. The chain's CDR3 is CASSVDFNTEAFF. The CDR3, as DNA: TGTGCCAGCAGCGTGGACTTTAACACTGAAGCTTTCTTT.